This is a list of T cell receptor beta chains from one sample in a study of shared clonotypes between healthy human individuals. Sequencing was performed with immunoSEQ multiplex PCR; in TCRdb, only in-frame clones are kept and a portion is missing. Of some 1.1 million clones listed, about 80% were seen once; the top ten hold approximately 0.9%. Input material: memory CD4+ T cells from PBMCs. The receptors shown here come from a man younger than 30 in good health. Some clones in this sample may be carry-over from other donors' samples. The CDR3 runs from the conserved cysteine through the conserved F or W. D genes are given only for firm matches. Clone size appears in some rows only: once, few, many, or a class for an expanded clone.

V gene,D gene,J gene,clone size,CDR3 DNA,CDR3 protein
TRBV9,NA,TRBJ1-5,NA,TGTGCCAGCAGCGGAGGACAGAGAGGTCAGCCCCAGCATTTT,CASSGGQRGQPQHF
TRBV28,TRBD1,TRBJ1-2,NA,TGTGCCAGCAGTACGCCGACAGGGGGGGGCTACACCTTC,CASSTPTGGGYTF
TRBV6-6,NA,TRBJ1-2,NA,TGTGCCAGCAGTCCCCAAGTGGATGGCTACACCTTC,CASSPQVDGYTF
TRBV7-9,NA,TRBJ2-7,NA,TGTGCCAGCAGCAGCCAGGGGGGAAGCTACGAGCAGTACTTC,CASSSQGGSYEQYF
TRBV12-2,NA,TRBJ2-7,NA,TGTGCAAGTCGCTTCCGGCTAGCGGGAGGCCGATTCCACGAGCAGTACTTC,CASRFRLAGGRFHEQYF
TRBV25-1,TRBD2,TRBJ2-3,NA,TGTGCCAGCTCTGGGATTAGCGGGGGGTTTAGCACAGATACGCAGTATTTT,CASSGISGGFSTDTQYF
TRBV20-1,NA,TRBJ2-3,NA,TGCAGTGCTAGGGCCGGGTATACGCAGTATTTT,CSARAGYTQYF
TRBV6-1,NA,TRBJ2-1,NA,TGTGCCAGCAGTGAAGAGACTGTGGGCCACTACAATGAGCAGTTCTTC,CASSEETVGHYNEQFF
TRBV14,TRBD2,TRBJ2-7,NA,TGTGCCAGCAGCCTTCGGACTCGGGAGGGCGAGCAGTACTTC,CASSLRTREGEQYF
TRBV5-1,NA,TRBJ1-2,few,TGCGCCAGCAGCTTGTCATTTGAGGCCAGTTATGGCTACACCTTC,CASSLSFEASYGYTF
TRBV11-2,NA,TRBJ1-3,NA,TGTGCCAGCAGCTCAGTCGGGGGGCTGGGAAACACCATATATTTT,CASSSVGGLGNTIYF
TRBV5-1,NA,TRBJ2-3,NA,TGCGCCAGCAGCCCAGGGGATCCAGATACGCAGTATTTT,CASSPGDPDTQYF
TRBV27,NA,TRBJ1-4,NA,TGTGCCAGCAGTCCACAGACTAGCGGGGAAAAACTGTTTTTT,CASSPQTSGEKLFF
TRBV7-3,NA,TRBJ2-1,NA,TGTGCCAGCAGCTTAATTAGTGGGACCTACAATGAGCAGTTCTTC,CASSLISGTYNEQFF
TRBV2,NA,TRBJ2-1,NA,TGTGCCAGCGCGAATTCCAATGAGCAGTTCTTC,CASANSNEQFF
TRBV6-1,NA,TRBJ1-3,few,TGTGCCAGCAGTCCAACAGGAAACACCATATATTTT,CASSPTGNTIYF
TRBV7-2,TRBD1,TRBJ2-7,NA,TGTGCCAGCAACTCGGGACAGGGCCCCTACGAGCAGTACTTC,CASNSGQGPYEQYF
TRBV4-3,TRBD2,TRBJ2-1,NA,TGCGCCAGCAGCCAAGTCCCCCATCAGACTAGCGGGAGCAATGAGCAGTTCTTC,CASSQVPHQTSGSNEQFF
TRBV7-6,NA,TRBJ2-1,NA,TGTGCCAGCAGCTTAGAATCGGGGGCTGGGGAGCAGTTCTTC,CASSLESGAGEQFF
TRBV5-8,NA,TRBJ1-2,NA,TGTGCCAGCAGCTTGAGGAACAGGGAAACCTTC,CASSLRNRETF
TRBV28,NA,TRBJ2-7,once,TGTGCCAGCAGAACCGGGACACTTACCTACGAGCAGTACTTC,CASRTGTLTYEQYF
TRBV7-8,NA,TRBJ2-3,once,TGTGCCAGCAGCTTCGACTGGGCCACAGATACGCAGTATTTT,CASSFDWATDTQYF
TRBV30,TRBD2,TRBJ2-7,NA,TGTGCCTGGGGACTAGCGGGAGAAGGTAGGCAGTACTTC,CAWGLAGEGRQYF
TRBV5-1,NA,TRBJ2-7,once,TGCGCCAGCAGGGATGGGGAGTTCAACGAGCAGTACTTC,CASRDGEFNEQYF
TRBV5-4,NA,TRBJ2-1,NA,TGTGCCAGCAGCTCGGGACTTTCTCCTTACAATGAGCAGTTCTTC,CASSSGLSPYNEQFF
TRBV27,NA,TRBJ2-2,NA,TGTGCCAGCGGCGGGGGCCCTAGCGCGCCGACCGGGGAGCTGTTTTTT,CASGGGPSAPTGELFF
TRBV4-1,NA,TRBJ2-7,NA,TGCGCCAGCAGCAACCCCCCCCGCGAGCAGTACTTC,CASSNPPREQYF
TRBV5-8,TRBD1,TRBJ2-7,NA,TGTGCCAGCAGCTTGAGACAGGGTGACGGGTACGAGCAGTACTTC,CASSLRQGDGYEQYF
TRBV6-6,NA,TRBJ1-5,NA,TGTGCCAGCATGGAAAGGACCCACGGGTGGAATCAGCCCCAGCATTTT,CASMERTHGWNQPQHF
TRBV9,NA,TRBJ1-4,once,TGTGCCAGCAGCGCAGGCCAGGGGAATGAAAAACTGTTTTTT,CASSAGQGNEKLFF
TRBV7-3,TRBD2,TRBJ2-3,NA,TGTGCCAGCAGCCCCAGAGGGACTAGCCCAACAGATACGCAGTATTTT,CASSPRGTSPTDTQYF
TRBV7-9,NA,TRBJ2-5,NA,TGTGCCAGCAGCTTAGTGCGGTACCAAGAGACCCAGTACTTC,CASSLVRYQETQYF
TRBV19,TRBD1,TRBJ1-2,NA,TGTGCCAGTAGCGGACAGGGGTTTTATGGCTACACCTTC,CASSGQGFYGYTF
TRBV18,NA,TRBJ2-4,NA,TGTGCCAGCTCACCACGGGCAGGGCAGCAAAACATTCAGTACTTC,CASSPRAGQQNIQYF
TRBV7-2,NA,TRBJ2-3,NA,TGTGCCAGCAGCTTTGGTCGGGGGGATACGCAGTATTTT,CASSFGRGDTQYF
TRBV7-3,NA,TRBJ2-3,NA,TGTGCCAGCAGCCTAAGGCAGACGAGGGGCACAGATACGCAGTATTTT,CASSLRQTRGTDTQYF
TRBV28,NA,TRBJ1-3,NA,TGTGCCAGCAGTTTAGAGTTCCCTGGAAACACCATATATTTT,CASSLEFPGNTIYF
TRBV18,NA,TRBJ2-7,NA,TGTGCCAGCTCACCAGGCAGGGACTCCTACGAGCAGTACTTC,CASSPGRDSYEQYF
TRBV7-2,NA,TRBJ2-7,NA,TGTGCCAGCAGCTTAGCGCGGACTCCGGGCTACGAGCAGTACTTC,CASSLARTPGYEQYF
TRBV2,NA,TRBJ2-1,NA,TGTGCCAGCAGTGCTCACAGTGGGGCCTACAATGAGCAGTTCTTC,CASSAHSGAYNEQFF
TRBV7-9,NA,TRBJ1-4,NA,TGTGCCAGCAGCATCGGGACCGGCGATGAAAAACTGTTTTTT,CASSIGTGDEKLFF
TRBV5-4,NA,TRBJ2-7,NA,TGTGCCAGCAGCCAAGGAGGCAGGGGAAACGAGCAGTACTTC,CASSQGGRGNEQYF
TRBV27,TRBD1,TRBJ2-7,NA,TGTGCCAGCAGTTTGAGGGGGACAGGGCGGAGATACGAGCAGTACTTC,CASSLRGTGRRYEQYF